This TCR beta chain is from a study of neoadjuvant nivolumab and ipilimumab in lung cancer. Study-level findings and limits: Only a small number of samples underwent TCR sequencing. Only two of four nivolumab-treated tumors gained richness and clonality by surgery. Resected-tumor TCR richness correlated positively with pretherapy blood richness.

Here immunoSEQ multiplex PCR was the method, and the copy in TCRdb shows in-frame clones only, minus some. Found here are fewer than 20,000 clones, more than 70% of them singletons; the top ten hold around 7.3%. With regard to this clone: Antigen unknown.

Germline CDR1 MNHEY, CDR2 SMNVEV (reference sequence). The CDR3 is 15 amino acids. V was clipped by 0 bases and J by 3 bases, with 12 bases between them. The receptor was isolated from an adult with non-small cell lung cancer. The sequences come from tumor tissue, collected after neoadjuvant nivolumab, alone or with ipilimumab, at or shortly before surgery. The chain uses TRBV27 and TRBJ2-7; perhaps TRBD1 as D (6 bases). The DNA for the CDR3 is TGTGCCAGCAGTTTATCTTTTGGGGGCTTCTACGAGCAGTACTTC. Translated: CASSLSFGGFYEQYF.